This T cell receptor (beta chain) was profiled in a study of shared clonotypes between healthy human individuals. Several immunoSEQ plates received, in even portions, the genomic DNA of each subset. Clones were read by immunoSEQ multiplex PCR, and TCRdb kept only the in-frame ones, dropping some. In the table there are 1 million to 1.3 million clones, around 78% of which are singletons. The CDR3 extends over 19 amino acids. Germline V gene sequence: CDR1 MGHRA, CDR2 YSYEKL. J gave up 0 bases and V 4 bases, and 12 bases lay outside the gene matches. Those who donated, Caucasian adults without exception, all lived in Nashville, Tennessee. Study-level points and caveats: Naive CD4 clonotypes overlapped across a handful of donors at about 5%. Shared clonotypes across all four donors exceeded non-shared ones in generation probability.

Of note for this clone: Its specificity is unknown.

Input material: memory CD4+ T cells from PBMCs. This sample's subset: CD45RA-negative fraction. The receptor's source is a man younger than 35 in good health. Some clones in this sample may be carry-over from other donors' samples. V is TRBV4-1 and J is TRBJ2-2, with 9 bases matching TRBD2. This chain's CDR3 is CASSPHPLAGPANTGELFF. In DNA form, the CDR3 reads TGCGCCAGCAGCCCCCACCCCCTAGCGGGACCGGCGAACACCGGGGAGCTGTTTTTT.